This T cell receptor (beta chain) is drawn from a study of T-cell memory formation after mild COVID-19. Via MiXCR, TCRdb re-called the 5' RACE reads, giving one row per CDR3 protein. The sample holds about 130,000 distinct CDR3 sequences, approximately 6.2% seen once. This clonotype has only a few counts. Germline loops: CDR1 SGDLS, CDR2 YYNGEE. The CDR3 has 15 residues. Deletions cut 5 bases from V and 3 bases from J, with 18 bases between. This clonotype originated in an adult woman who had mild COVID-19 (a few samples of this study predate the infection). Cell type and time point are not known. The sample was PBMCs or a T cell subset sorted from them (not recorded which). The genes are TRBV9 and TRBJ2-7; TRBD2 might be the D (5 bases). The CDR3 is CASSWGAETYYEQYF. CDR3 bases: TGTGCCAGCAGTTGGGGAGCCGAAACCTACTACGAGCAGTACTTC.